This T cell receptor beta chain was recorded in a study of T cells in Graves' hyperthyroidism and ophthalmopathy. Patients counted as stable if ophthalmopathy did not develop within 18 months. Patients aged 18 to 65 had newly diagnosed hyperthyroidism that had lasted under 2 months. Together with thyroid ultrasound, orbital computed tomography, serum thyroxine and TRAb, clinical symptoms were used for diagnoses. PBMCs stemmed from 8.5 to 10 ml fresh peripheral blood. Looked up from germline, CDR1 is MDHEN and CDR2 is SYDVKM. V shed 6 bases, J shed 6 bases, and the junction held 12 bases outside the gene matches. The CDR3 runs to 15 residues. This clonotype was detected ten times or more. There were TCR beta CDR3 regions amplified from RNA transcripts. Researchers ran a first-round RT-PCR on the TCR CDR3 using the HTBI primer set. From the multiplex PCR reads, TCRdb called clonotypes with MiXCR, one entry per CDR3 protein. The table records about 350,000 distinct CDR3 sequences, 11% to 15% of them present only once.

The sequence came from a woman aged 25 to 39 with Graves' hyperthyroidism. This chain links TRBV28 with TRBJ2-7, with 9 bases matching TRBD2. The sequencing input was blood. CDR3 coding DNA: TGTGCCAGCAGCCCACCCGGGACTAGCTCGTTCGAGCAGTACTTC. The encoded protein is CASSPPGTSSFEQYF.